This T cell receptor (beta chain) appears in the sequencing data of a study of T cells in narcolepsy. Points from the study as a whole: Same-patient CSF and blood CD4+ T cell clonotypes included HCRT-specific and TRIB2-specific autoreactive ones.

Notes on this clone: The antigen remains undetermined.

Looked up from germline, CDR1 is KGHSH and CDR2 is LQKENI. V lost 6 bases and J lost 0; bases outside the gene matches: 10. The CDR3 spans 17 residues. Some clones are missing from TCRdb's copy, which holds only in-frame ones; the method was immunoSEQ multiplex PCR. The table has 12,000 or so clones, roughly 94% seen once. V usage is TRBV18 and J usage is TRBJ2-4; 8 positions agree with TRBD1. The sample consisted of CD45RA- memory CD4+ T cells from PBMCs. This TCR was sampled from a human donor with narcolepsy. CDR3 residues: CASSLQGDWVAKNIQYF. In nucleotides, the CDR3 is TGTGCCAGCTCCCTACAGGGGGACTGGGTAGCCAAAAACATTCAGTACTTC.